This TCR beta chain came from a study of T cells in Graves' hyperthyroidism and ophthalmopathy (dated by TCRdb to between 2018 and 2020). Context from the whole study: Peripheral blood was sampled at the time of initial diagnosis, prior to any treatment. In more than 5 Graves' hyperthyroidism patients, the study also compared T-cell repertoires from thyroid tissue with T-cell repertoires from blood. For training and testing, the 80 to 100 patients in the discovery cohort were randomly divided in a 7:3 ratio. TCR Vbeta CDR3 sequencing of approximately 140 peripheral blood samples (43 ophthalmopathy, over 70 hyperthyroidism and roughly 17 progressor patients) is reported in the paper. An independent validation cohort of about 20 hyperthyroidism patients and about 15 patients who later progressed to ophthalmopathy tested prospective prediction of ophthalmopathy. After blood sampling, hyperthyroidism patients were treated with methimazole at a starting dose of 30 mg daily, and ophthalmopathy patients were treated with high-dose intravenous methylprednisolone. To identify TCR V-J signatures that set the groups apart, the researchers used a discovery cohort of about a hundred patients, made up of 43 with Graves' ophthalmopathy and some 60 with stable Graves' hyperthyroidism.

Graves' hyperthyroidism was defined as stable when no progression to ophthalmopathy occurred over 18 months of follow-up. Hyperthyroidism patients were newly diagnosed, had a disease duration of under 2 months, and were aged 18 to 65 years. Any patient with an uncontrolled infection, another autoimmune disease, pregnancy or lactation was excluded. Diagnoses were established on the basis of clinical symptoms, serum thyroxine and TRAb, thyroid ultrasound, and orbital computed tomography. Ficoll-Paque density gradient centrifugation was used to isolate PBMCs from under 11 ml of fresh peripheral blood. Total RNA was extracted with Trizol reagent, and quality was checked on an Agilent 2100 Bioanalyzer. The CDR3 runs 15 amino acids, cysteine and phenylalanine included. The CDR3 DNA has 45 bases and is translated from base 1. CDR1 and CDR2, looked up from the germline V gene (reference sequence), are LGHDT and YNNKEL. V is pruned by 4 bases and J by 4 bases, leaving 6 bases of the junction without a gene match.

Summary of the overall study and its limitations: In cross-validation, a model built on a 13 V-J signature told ophthalmopathy apart from stable hyperthyroidism with 85% to 90% sensitivity and 81% to 82% specificity, and in testing the same model reached 80%/75%. Most expanded thyroid clonotypes (frequency above 0.001) were also found in blood, which suggests that blood repertoires may mirror thyroid immune responses. In validation, progression to ophthalmopathy was predicted by the model with 55% to 71% sensitivity and around 75% specificity, a median of roughly six months before onset. Sample size was not statistically predetermined, and investigators were not blinded to group allocation.

Amplification of TCR beta CDR3 regions was carried out from RNA transcripts. The TCR CDR3 was subjected to a first round of RT-PCR using the HTBI primer set and the Qiagen OneStep RT-PCR kit. Libraries were constructed in a second round of multiplex PCR, after which size selection and purification were carried out. Libraries were sequenced paired-end with 100 bp reads on an Illumina HiSeq2000. The source study handled its data this way. SOAPnuke was used to process the raw data, with reads discarded if the reads contained adapters or uncalled bases, had a mean Phred below 15, or lacked an exact constant-primer or identifier match. COPE v1.2.5 was used to merge high-quality paired reads, and clonotypes were defined as unique nucleotide sequences. MiTCR v1.1 was used to align clonotypes to the IMGT TRBV, TRBD and TRBJ reference segments. Analysis was restricted to V-J combinations with a frequency above 0.0001, which covered about 99% of repertoires. A TCS score was defined as the ratio of F50 (clonal expansion) to E x V (chaos), with BLOSUM62-based TCRdist applied between CDR3 peptides within each V-J. Welch's t-statistics and random forest reduced roughly 530 V-J features to some 14, which were used in a naive Bayes classifier (R e1071). TCRdb redid the processing of the public reads, applying fastp at Q25 and MiXCR, and retained in-frame beta chains. Identical CDR3 proteins give one entry, which carries the most common genes and DNA. Here the V and J calls rest on TCRdb's processing, not on the authors' analysis. The sample table shows more than 350,000 distinct CDR3 sequences, and 15% are seen once. The ten largest make up around a third of the sample.

The sample holds many counts of this clonotype. This receptor's antigen is unknown. Base-call qualities are not available, and no considerably larger clone is one nucleotide away. This TCR came from a woman in her 30s with Graves' hyperthyroidism. The rearrangement joined TRBV3-1 to TRBJ2-1; 8 central bases correspond to TRBD2. Sequenced material: blood. For the CDR3, the sequence is CASSPSRGGYNEQFF. The DNA reads TGTGCCAGCAGCCCGAGCCGGGGGGGTTACAATGAGCAGTTCTTC.